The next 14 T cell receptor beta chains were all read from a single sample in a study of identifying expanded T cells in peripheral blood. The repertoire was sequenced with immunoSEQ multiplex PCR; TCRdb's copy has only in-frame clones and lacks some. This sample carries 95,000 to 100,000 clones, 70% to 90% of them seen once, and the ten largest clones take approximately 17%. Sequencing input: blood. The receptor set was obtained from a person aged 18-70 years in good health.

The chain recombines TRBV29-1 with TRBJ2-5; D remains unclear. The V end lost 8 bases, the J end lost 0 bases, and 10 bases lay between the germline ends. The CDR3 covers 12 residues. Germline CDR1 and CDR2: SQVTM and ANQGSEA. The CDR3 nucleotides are TGCAGCATAGAGTCACACCAAGAGACCCAGTACTTC. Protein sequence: CSIESHQETQYF.

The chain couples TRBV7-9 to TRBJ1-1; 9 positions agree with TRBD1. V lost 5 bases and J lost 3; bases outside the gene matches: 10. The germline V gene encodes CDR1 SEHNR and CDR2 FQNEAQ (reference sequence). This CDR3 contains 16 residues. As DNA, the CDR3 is TGTGCCAGCAGCGAACAGGGGGCGCCGTGGGACACTGAAGCTTTCTTT. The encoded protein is CASSEQGAPWDTEAFF.

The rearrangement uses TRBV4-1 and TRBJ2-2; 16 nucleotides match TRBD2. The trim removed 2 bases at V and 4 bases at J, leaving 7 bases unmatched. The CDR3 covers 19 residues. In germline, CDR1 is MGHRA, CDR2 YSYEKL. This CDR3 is CASSQPGLAGGTVTGELFF. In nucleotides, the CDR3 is TGCGCCAGCAGCCAACCGGGACTAGCGGGGGGGACAGTCACCGGGGAGCTGTTTTTT.

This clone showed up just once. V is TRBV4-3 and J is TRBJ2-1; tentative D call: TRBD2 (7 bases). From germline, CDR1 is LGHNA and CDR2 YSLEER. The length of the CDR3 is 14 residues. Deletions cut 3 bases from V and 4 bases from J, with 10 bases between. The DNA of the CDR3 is TGCGCCAGCAGCCAGGGGGGGCCTTACAATGAGCAGTTCTTC. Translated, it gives CASSQGGPYNEQFF.

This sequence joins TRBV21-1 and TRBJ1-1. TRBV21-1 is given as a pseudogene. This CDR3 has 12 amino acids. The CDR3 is CASRPLNTEAFF. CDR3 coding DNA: TGTGCCAGCAGACCTCTGAACACTGAAGCTTTCTTT.

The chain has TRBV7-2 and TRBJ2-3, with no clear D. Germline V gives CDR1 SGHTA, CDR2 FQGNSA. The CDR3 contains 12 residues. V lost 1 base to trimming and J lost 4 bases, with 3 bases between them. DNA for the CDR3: TGTGCCAGCAGCTTAGATGCAGATACGCAGTATTTT. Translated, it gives CASSLDADTQYF.

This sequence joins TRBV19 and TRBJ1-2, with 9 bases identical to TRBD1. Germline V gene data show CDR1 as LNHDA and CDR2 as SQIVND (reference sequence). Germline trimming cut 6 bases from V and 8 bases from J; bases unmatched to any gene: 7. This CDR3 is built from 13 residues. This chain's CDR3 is CASSPQGALGYTF. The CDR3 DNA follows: TGTGCCAGTAGCCCACAGGGGGCGTTGGGCTACACCTTC.

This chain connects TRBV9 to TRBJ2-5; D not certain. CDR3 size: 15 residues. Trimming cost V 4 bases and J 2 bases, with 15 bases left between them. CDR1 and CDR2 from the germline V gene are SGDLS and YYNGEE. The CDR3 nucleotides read TGTGCCAGCAGCCCTAGTGGGGATCATCAAGAGACCCAGTACTTC. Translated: CASSPSGDHQETQYF.

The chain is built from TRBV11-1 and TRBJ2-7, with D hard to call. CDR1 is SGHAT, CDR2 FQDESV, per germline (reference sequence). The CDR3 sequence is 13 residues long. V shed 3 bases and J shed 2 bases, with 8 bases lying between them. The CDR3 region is CASSFDGPYEQYF. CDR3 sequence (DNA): TGTGCCAGCAGCTTCGACGGCCCCTACGAGCAGTACTTC.

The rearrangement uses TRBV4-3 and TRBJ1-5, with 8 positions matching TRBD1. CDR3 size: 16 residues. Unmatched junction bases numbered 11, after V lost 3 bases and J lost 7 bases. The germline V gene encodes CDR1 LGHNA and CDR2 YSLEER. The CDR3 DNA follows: TGCGCCAGCAGCCACGAATTCGGGACAGGCGGGCAGCCCCAGCATTTT. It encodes CASSHEFGTGGQPQHF.

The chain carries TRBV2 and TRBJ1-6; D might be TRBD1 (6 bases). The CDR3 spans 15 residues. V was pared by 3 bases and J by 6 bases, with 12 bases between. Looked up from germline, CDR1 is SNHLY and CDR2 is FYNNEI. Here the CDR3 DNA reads TGTGCCAGCAGTGATCAGGGGCCGCCTAATTCACCCCTCCACTTT. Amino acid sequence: CASSDQGPPNSPLHF.

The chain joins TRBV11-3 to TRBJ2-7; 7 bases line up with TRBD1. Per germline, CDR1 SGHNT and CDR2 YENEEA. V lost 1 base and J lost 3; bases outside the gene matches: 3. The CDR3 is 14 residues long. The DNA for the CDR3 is TGTGCCAGCAGCTTAGTGGCAGGGGGCTACGAGCAGTACTTC. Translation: CASSLVAGGYEQYF.

CDR3 loop: CASSFSGDQPQHF. CDR3 DNA sequence: TGTGCCAGCAGCTTTTCGGGTGATCAGCCCCAGCATTTT. V gene TRBV7-9 combines with J gene TRBJ1-5, with D uncertain. V dropped 3 bases and J dropped 5 bases, with 8 bases sitting between them. The CDR3 covers 13 residues. CDR1 and CDR2 (germline): SEHNR, FQNEAQ (reference sequence). The full variable domain, with the rest looked up from reference TRBV7-9 and TRBJ1-5, is DTGVSQNPRHKITKRGQNVTFRCDPISEHNRLYWYRQTLGQGPEFLTYFQNEAQLEKSRLLSDRFSAERPKGSFSTLEIQRTEQGDSAMYLCASSFSGDQPQHFGDGTRLSIL.

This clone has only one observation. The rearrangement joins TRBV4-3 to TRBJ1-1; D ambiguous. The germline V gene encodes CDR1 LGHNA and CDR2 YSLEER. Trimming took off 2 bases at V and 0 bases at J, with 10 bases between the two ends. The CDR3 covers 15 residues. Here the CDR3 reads CASSQKQQMNTEAFF. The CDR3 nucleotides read TGCGCCAGCAGCCAAAAACAGCAAATGAACACTGAAGCTTTCTTT.